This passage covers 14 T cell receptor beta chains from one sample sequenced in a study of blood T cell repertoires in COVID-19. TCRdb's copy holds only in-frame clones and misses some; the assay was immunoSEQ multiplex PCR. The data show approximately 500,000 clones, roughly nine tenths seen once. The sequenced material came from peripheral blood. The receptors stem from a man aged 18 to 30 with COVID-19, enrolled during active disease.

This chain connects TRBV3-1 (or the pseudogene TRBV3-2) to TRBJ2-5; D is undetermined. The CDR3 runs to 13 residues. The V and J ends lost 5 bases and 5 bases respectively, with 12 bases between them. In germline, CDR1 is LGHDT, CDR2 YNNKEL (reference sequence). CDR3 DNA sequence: TGTGCCAGCAGCAGCCGCGGTGGCGAGACCCAGTACTTC. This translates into CASSSRGGETQYF.

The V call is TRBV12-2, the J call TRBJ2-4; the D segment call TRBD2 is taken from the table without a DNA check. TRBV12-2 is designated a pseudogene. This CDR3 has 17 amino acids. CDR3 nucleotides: TGTGCAAGTCGCCCCGAAGCGGGAGTCGATCTCAAAAACATTCAGTACTTC. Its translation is CASRPEAGVDLKNIQYF.

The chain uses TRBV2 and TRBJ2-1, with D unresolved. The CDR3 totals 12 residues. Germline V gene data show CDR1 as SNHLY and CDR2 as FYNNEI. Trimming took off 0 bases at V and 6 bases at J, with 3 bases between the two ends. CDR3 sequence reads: CASSEASNEQFF. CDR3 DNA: TGTGCCAGCAGTGAAGCCTCCAATGAGCAGTTCTTC. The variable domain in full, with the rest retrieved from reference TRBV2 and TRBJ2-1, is EPEVTQTPSHQVTQMGQEVILRCVPISNHLYFYWYRQILGQKVEFLVSFYNNEISEKSEIFDDQFSVERPDGSNFTLKIRSTKLEDSAMYFCASSEASNEQFFGPGTRLTVL.

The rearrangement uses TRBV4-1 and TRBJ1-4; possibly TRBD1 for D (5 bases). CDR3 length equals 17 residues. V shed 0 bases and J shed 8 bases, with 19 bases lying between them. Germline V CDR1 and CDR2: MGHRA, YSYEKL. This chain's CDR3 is CASSQDLFRNGGEKLFF. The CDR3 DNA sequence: TGCGCCAGCAGCCAAGATCTTTTTAGGAATGGGGGGGAAAAACTGTTTTTT.

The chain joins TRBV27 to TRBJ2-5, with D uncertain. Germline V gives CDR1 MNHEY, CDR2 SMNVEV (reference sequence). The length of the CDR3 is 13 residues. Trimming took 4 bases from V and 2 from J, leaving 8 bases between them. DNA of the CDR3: TGTGCCAGCAGTTCCACTCCGCAAGAGACCCAGTACTTC. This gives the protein CASSSTPQETQYF.

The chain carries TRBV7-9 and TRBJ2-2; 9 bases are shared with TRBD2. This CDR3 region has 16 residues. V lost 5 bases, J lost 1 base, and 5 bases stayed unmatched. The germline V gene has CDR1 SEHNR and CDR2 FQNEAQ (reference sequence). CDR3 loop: CASSDLSGGNTGELFF. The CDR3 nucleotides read TGTGCCAGCAGCGACCTTAGCGGGGGGAACACCGGGGAGCTGTTTTTT.

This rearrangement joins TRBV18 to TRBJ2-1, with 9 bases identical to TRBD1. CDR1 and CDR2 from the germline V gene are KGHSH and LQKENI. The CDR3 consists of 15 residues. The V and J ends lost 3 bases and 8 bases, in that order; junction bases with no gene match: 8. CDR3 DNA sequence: TGTGCCAGCTCACCTCGAAGGGACAGGGACCATGAGCAGTTCTTC. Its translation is CASSPRRDRDHEQFF.

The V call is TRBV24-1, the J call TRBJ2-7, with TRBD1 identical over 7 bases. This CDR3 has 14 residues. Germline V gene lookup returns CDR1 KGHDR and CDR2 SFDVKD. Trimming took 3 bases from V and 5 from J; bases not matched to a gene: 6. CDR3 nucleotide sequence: TGTGCCACCAGTGATCCGGGACAGAGTAACGAGCAGTACTTC. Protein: CATSDPGQSNEQYF.

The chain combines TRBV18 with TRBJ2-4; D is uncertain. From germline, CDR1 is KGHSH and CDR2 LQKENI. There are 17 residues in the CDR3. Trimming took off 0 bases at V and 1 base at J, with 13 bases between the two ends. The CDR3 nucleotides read TGTGCCAGCTCACCACCGAGGCACTTAACCGCCAAAAACATTCAGTACTTC. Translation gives CASSPPRHLTAKNIQYF.

The CDR3 spells CASNGQGGGPQHF. The CDR3 DNA reads TGTGCCAGTAACGGACAGGGTGGAGGGCCCCAGCATTTT. This sequence joins TRBV19 and TRBJ1-5; TRBD1 matches 8 bases. V gave up 7 bases and J gave up 9 bases; unmatched junction bases: 8. CDR1 and CDR2 from the germline V gene are LNHDA and SQIVND (reference sequence). The CDR3 totals 13 residues.

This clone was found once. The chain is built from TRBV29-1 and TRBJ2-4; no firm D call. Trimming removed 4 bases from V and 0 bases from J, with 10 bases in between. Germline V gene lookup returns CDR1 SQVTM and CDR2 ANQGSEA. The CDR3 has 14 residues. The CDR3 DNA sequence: TGCAGCGTTGTTTGGGCCCTAGCCAAAAACATTCAGTACTTC. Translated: CSVVWALAKNIQYF.

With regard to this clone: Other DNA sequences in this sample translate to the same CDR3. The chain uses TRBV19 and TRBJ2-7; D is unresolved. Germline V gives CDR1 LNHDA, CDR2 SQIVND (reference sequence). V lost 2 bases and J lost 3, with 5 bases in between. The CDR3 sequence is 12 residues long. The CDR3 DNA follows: TGTGCCAGTAGTATATCCGGCTACGAGCAGTACTTC. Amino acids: CASSISGYEQYF. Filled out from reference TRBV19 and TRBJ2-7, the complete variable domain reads DGGITQSPKYLFRKEGQNVTLSCEQNLNHDAMYWYRQDPGQGLRLIYYSQIVNDFQKGDIAEGYSVSREKKESFPLTVTSAQKNPTAFYLCASSISGYEQYFGPGTRLTVT.

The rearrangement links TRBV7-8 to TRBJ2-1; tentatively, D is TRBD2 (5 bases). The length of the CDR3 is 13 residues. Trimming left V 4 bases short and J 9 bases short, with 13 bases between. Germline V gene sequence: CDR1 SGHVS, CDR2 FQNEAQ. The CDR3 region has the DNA TGTGCCAGCAGCTCAACGACTATCTCTGAGCAGTTCTTC. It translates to CASSSTTISEQFF.

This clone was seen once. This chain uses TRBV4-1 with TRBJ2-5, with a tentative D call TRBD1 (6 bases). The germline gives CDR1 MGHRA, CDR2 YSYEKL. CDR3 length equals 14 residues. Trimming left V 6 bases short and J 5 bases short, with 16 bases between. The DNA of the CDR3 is TGCGCCAGCAGTCGTAACCACGGACAGGAGACCCAGTACTTC. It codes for CASSRNHGQETQYF.